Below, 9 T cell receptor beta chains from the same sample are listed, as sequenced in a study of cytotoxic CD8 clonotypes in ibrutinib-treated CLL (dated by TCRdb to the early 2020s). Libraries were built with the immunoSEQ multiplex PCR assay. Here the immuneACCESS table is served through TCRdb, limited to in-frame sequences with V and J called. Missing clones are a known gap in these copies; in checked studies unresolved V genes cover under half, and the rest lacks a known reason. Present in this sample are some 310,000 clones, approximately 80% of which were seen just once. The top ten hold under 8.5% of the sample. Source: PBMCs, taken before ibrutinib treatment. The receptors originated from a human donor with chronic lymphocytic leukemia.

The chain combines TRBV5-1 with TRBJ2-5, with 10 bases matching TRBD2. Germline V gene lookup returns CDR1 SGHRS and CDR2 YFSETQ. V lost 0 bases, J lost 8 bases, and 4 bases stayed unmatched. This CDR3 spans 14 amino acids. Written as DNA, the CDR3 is TGCGCCAGCAGCTTGGGGTCTAGCGGGAGAACCCAGTACTTC. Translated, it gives CASSLGSSGRTQYF. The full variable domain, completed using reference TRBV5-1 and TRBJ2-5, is KAGVTQTPRYLIKTRGQQVTLSCSPISGHRSVSWYQQTPGQGLQFLFEYFSETQRNKGNFPGRFSGRQFSNSRSEMNVSTLELGDSALYLCASSLGSSGRTQYFGPGTRLLVL.

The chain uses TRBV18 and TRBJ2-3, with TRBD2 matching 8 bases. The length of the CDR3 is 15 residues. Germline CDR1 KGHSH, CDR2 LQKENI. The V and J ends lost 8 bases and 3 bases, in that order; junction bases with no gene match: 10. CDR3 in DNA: TGTGCCAGCGACTCTTCGGGACTAGATACAGATACGCAGTATTTT. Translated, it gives CASDSSGLDTDTQYF. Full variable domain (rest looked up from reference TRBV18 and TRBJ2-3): NAGVMQNPRHLVRRRGQEARLRCSPMKGHSHVYWYRQLPEEGLKFMVYLQKENIIDESGMPKERFSAEFPKEGPSILRIQQVVRGDSAAYFCASDSSGLDTDTQYFGPGTRLTVL.

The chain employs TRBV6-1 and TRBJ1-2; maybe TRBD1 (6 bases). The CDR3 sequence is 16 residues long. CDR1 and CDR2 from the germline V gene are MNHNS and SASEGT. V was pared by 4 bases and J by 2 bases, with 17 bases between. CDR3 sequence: CASSGYKTGENYGYTF. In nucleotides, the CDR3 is TGTGCCAGCAGTGGATACAAGACAGGAGAAAACTATGGCTACACCTTC.

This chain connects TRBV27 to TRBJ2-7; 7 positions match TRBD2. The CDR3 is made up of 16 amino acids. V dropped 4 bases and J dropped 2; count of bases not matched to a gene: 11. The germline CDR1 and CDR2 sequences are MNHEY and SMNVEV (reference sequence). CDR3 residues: CASSYMSSGEPYEQYF. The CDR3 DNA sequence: TGTGCCAGCAGTTATATGTCTAGCGGTGAACCCTACGAGCAGTACTTC.

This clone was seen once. CDR3 bases: TGTGCCAGCAGCTTAAACCCGACCACAGATACGCAGTATTTT. Its protein product is CASSLNPTTDTQYF. This chain uses TRBV11-1 with TRBJ2-3; D call uncertain. CDR1 SGHAT and CDR2 FQDESV come from the germline V gene (reference sequence). The CDR3 is 14 amino acids. Trimming removed 2 bases from V and 2 bases from J, with 8 bases in between.

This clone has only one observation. DNA of the CDR3: TGTGCCAGCTCACCAAACTCAGGCAGGGGCCGGGGGACTAGCGGGAGACGGTCCTACGAGCAGTACTTC. Translation gives CASSPNSGRGRGTSGRRSYEQYF. The chain has TRBV18 and TRBJ2-7; 14 nucleotides agree with TRBD2. The CDR3 spans 23 residues. Germline V gives CDR1 KGHSH, CDR2 LQKENI. V dropped 2 bases and J dropped 1; count of bases not matched to a gene: 22.

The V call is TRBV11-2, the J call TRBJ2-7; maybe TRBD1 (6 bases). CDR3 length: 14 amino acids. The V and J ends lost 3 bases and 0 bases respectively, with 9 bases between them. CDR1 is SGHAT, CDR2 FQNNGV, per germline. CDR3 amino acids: CASSFADSSYEQYF. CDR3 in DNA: TGTGCCAGCAGCTTTGCGGACAGCTCCTACGAGCAGTACTTC. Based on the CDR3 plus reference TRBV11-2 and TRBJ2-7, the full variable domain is EAGVAQSPRYKIIEKRQSVAFWCNPISGHATLYWYQQILGQGPKLLIQFQNNGVVDDSQLPKDRFSAERLKGVDSTLKIQPAKLEDSAVYLCASSFADSSYEQYFGPGTRLTVT.

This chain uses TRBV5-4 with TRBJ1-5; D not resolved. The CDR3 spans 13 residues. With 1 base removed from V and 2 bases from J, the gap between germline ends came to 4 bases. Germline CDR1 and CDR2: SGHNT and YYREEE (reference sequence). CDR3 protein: CASSLFGNQPQHF. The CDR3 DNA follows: TGTGCCAGCAGCTTGTTCGGCAATCAGCCCCAGCATTTT.

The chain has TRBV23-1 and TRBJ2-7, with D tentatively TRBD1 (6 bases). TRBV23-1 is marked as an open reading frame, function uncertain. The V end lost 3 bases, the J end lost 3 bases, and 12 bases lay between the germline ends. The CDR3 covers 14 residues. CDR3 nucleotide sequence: TGCGCCAGCAGTCAGTCGGGACAAAGCTACGAGCAGTACTTC. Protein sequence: CASSQSGQSYEQYF.